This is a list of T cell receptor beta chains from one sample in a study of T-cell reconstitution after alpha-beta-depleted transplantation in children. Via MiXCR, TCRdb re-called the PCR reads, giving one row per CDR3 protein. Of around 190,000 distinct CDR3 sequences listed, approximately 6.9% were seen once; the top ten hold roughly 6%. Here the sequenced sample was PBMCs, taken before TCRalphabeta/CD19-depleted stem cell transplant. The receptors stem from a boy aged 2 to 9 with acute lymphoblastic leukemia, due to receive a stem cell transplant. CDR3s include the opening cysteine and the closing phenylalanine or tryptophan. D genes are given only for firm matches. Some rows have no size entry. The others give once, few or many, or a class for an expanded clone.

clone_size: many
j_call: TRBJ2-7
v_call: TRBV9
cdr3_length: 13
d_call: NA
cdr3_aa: CASNNRGGYEQYF
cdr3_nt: TGTGCCAGCAACAACAGGGGGGGCTACGAGCAGTACTTC

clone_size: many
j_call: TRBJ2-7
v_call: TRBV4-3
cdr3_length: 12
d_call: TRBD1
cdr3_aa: CASSQSQGQVWF
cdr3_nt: TGCGCCAGCAGCCAAAGTCAGGGACAGGTTTGGTTC

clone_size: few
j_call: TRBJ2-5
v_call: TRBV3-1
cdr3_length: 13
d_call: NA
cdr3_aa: CASSLKGGETQYF
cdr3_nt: TGTGCCAGCAGTCTCAAGGGCGGAGAGACCCAGTACTTC

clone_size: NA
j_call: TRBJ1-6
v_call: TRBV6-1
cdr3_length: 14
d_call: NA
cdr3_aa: CASSEAPVRSPLHF
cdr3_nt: TGTGCCAGCAGTGAAGCGCCTGTCCGTTCACCCCTCCACTTT

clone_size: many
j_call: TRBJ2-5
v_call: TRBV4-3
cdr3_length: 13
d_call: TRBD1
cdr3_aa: CASSWTGQETQYF
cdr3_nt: TGCGCCAGCAGCTGGACAGGGCAAGAGACCCAGTACTTC

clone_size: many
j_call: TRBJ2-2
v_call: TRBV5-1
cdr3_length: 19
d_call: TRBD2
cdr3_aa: CASNPSIGTSGSHTGELFF
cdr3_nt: TGCGCCAGCAACCCCTCCATAGGGACTAGCGGTTCGCACACCGGGGAGCTGTTTTTT

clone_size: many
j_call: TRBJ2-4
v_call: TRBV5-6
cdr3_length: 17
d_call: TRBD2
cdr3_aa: CASSLGGLAARGNIQYF
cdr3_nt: TGTGCCAGCAGCCTGGGGGGACTAGCGGCACGGGGGAACATTCAGTACTTC

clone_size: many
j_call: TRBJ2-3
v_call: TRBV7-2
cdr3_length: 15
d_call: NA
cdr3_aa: CASTLRGSITDTQYF
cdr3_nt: TGTGCCAGCACCCTTCGGGGCTCCATCACAGATACGCAGTATTTT

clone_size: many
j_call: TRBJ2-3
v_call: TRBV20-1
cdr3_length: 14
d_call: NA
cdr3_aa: CSATTGASTDTQYF
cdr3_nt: TGCAGTGCTACGACAGGAGCCAGCACAGATACGCAGTATTTT

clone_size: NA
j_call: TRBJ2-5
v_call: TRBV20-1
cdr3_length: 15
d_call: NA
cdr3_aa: CSASYTGTLQETQYF
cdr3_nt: TGCAGTGCTAGTTATACCGGGACTCTCCAAGAGACCCAGTACTTC

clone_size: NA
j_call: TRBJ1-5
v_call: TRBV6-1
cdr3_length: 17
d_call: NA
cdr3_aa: CASEAIRWGLGDQPQHF
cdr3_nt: TGTGCCAGTGAAGCTATCCGTTGGGGGCTAGGGGATCAGCCCCAGCATTTT

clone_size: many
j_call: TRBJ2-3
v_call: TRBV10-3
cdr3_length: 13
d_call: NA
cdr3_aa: CAISDPSWDTQYF
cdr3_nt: TGTGCCATCAGTGACCCTTCGTGGGATACGCAGTATTTT

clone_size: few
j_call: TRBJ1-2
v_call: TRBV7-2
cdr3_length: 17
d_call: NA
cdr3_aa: CASSPQFMPTGRNGYTF
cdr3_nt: TGTGCCAGCAGCCCCCAGTTCATGCCCACAGGGCGCAATGGCTACACCTTC

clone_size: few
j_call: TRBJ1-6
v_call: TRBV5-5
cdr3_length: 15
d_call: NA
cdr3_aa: CASSHLPKGRSPLHF
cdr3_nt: TGTGCCAGCAGCCATTTGCCCAAGGGGCGTTCACCCCTCCACTTT

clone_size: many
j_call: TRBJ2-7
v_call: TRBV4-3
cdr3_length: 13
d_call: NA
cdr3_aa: CASSPGSRYEQYF
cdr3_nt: TGCGCCAGCAGCCCAGGGTCCCGCTACGAGCAGTACTTC

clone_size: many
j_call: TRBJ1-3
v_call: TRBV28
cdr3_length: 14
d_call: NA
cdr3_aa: CASSPGQAGNTIYF
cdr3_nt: TGTGCCAGCAGCCCGGGACAAGCTGGAAACACCATATATTTT

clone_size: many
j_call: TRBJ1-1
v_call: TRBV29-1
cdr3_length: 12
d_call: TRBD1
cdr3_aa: CSVARGRTEAFF
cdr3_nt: TGCAGCGTTGCAAGGGGGCGAACTGAAGCTTTCTTT

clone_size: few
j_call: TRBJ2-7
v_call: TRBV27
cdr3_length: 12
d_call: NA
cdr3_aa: CASTGEGAQQYF
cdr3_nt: TGTGCCAGCACCGGGGAGGGGGCGCAGCAGTACTTC

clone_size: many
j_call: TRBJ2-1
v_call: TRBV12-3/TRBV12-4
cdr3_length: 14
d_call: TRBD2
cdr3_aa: CASSVAGVRSEQFF
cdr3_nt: TGTGCCAGCAGTGTAGCGGGAGTCAGGAGTGAGCAGTTCTTC

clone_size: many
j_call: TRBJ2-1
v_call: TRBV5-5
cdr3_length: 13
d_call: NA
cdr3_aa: CASSHDRIDEQFF
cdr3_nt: TGTGCCAGCAGCCACGACAGGATCGATGAGCAGTTCTTC

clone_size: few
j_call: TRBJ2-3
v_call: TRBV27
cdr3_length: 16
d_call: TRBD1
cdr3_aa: CASSLGDREVKGTQYF
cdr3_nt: TGTGCCAGCAGTTTGGGGGACAGGGAGGTTAAGGGTACGCAGTATTTT

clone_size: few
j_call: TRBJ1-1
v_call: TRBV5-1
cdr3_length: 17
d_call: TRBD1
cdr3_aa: CASSSRTGGPGNTEAFF
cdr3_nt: TGCGCCAGCAGCTCGAGAACAGGGGGTCCTGGGAACACTGAAGCTTTCTTT

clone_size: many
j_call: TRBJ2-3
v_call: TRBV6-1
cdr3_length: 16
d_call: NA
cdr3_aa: CASSGSGLVATDTQYF
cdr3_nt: TGTGCCAGCAGTGGCTCCGGGCTAGTGGCCACAGATACGCAGTATTTT

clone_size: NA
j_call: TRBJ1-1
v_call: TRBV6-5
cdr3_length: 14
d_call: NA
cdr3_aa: CASSYSSMNTEAFF
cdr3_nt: TGTGCCAGCAGTTACTCTTCCATGAACACTGAAGCTTTCTTT

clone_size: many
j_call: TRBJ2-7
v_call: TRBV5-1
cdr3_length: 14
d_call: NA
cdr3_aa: CASSLAGTVYEQYF
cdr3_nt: TGCGCCAGCAGCTTGGCCGGGACTGTTTACGAGCAGTACTTC

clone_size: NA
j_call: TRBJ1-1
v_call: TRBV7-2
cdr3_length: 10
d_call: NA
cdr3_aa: CASSSREAFF
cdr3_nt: TGTGCCAGCAGCTCCAGGGAAGCTTTCTTT

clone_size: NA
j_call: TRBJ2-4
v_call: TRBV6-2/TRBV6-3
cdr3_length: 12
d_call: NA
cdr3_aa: CASTADKNIQYF
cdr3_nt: TGTGCCAGCACCGCGGACAAAAACATTCAGTACTTC

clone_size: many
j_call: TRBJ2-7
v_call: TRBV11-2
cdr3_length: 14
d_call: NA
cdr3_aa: CASSPRRGDYEQYF
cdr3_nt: TGTGCCAGCAGCCCCCGCAGGGGGGACTACGAGCAGTACTTC

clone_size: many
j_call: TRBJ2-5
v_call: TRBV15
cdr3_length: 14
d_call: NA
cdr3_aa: CATSTGQLGETQYF
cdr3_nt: TGTGCCACCAGCACCGGACAGCTCGGGGAGACCCAGTACTTC

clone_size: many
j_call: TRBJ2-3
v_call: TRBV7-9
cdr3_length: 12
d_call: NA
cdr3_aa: CATDGGTDTQYF
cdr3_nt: TGTGCCACCGATGGGGGAACAGATACGCAGTATTTT

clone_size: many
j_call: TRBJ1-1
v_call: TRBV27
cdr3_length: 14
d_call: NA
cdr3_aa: CASSLQAGNTEAFF
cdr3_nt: TGTGCCAGCTCTCTACAGGCAGGGAACACTGAAGCTTTCTTT

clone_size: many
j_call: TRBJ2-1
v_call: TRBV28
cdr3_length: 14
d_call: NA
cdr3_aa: CASSLGGLDNEQFF
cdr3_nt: TGTGCCAGCAGTTTAGGGGGTTTAGACAATGAGCAGTTCTTC

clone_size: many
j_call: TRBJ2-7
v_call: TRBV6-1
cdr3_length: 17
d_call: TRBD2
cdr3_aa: CASSRTSGSLIVNEQYF
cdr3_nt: TGTGCCAGCAGCCGGACTAGCGGGAGCCTCATCGTCAACGAGCAGTACTTC

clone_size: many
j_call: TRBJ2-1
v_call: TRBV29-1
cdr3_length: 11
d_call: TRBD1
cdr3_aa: CSVTGGGIKFF
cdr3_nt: TGCAGCGTCACAGGGGGTGGGATCAAGTTCTTC

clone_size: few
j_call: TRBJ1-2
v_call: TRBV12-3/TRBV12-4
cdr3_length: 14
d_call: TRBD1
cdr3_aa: CASSGDRTNYGYTF
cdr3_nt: TGTGCCAGCAGTGGGGACAGGACTAACTATGGCTACACCTTC

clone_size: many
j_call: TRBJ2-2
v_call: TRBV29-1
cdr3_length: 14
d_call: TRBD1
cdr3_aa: CSVGTGPDTGELFF
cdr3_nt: TGCAGCGTGGGGACAGGCCCAGACACCGGGGAGCTGTTTTTT

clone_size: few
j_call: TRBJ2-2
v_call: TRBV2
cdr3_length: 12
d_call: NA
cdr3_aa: CAQRGVPGELFF
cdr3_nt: TGTGCCCAGCGTGGGGTCCCCGGGGAGCTGTTTTTT

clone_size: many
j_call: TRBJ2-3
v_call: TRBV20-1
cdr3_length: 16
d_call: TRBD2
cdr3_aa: CSASSGLALFTDTQYF
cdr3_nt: TGCAGTGCTAGCTCCGGACTAGCTCTATTCACAGATACGCAGTATTTT

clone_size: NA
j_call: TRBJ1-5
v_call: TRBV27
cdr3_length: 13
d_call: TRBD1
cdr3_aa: CATGDRVGQPQHF
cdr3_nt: TGTGCCACCGGGGACAGGGTCGGTCAGCCCCAGCATTTT

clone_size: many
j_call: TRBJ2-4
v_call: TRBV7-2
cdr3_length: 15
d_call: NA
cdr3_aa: CASSFKGLDKNIQYF
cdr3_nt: TGTGCCAGCAGCTTTAAGGGACTGGACAAAAACATTCAGTACTTC

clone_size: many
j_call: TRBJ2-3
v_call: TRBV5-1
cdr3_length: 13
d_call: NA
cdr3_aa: CASATSLADTQYF
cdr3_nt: TGCGCCAGCGCGACTAGTCTCGCTGATACGCAGTATTTT

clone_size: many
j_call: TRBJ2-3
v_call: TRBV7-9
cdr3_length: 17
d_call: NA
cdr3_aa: CASSFGGLTYNTDTQYF
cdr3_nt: TGTGCCAGCAGCTTCGGGGGACTTACATATAACACAGATACGCAGTATTTT

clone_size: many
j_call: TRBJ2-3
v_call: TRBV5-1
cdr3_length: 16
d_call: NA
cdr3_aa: CASSFADRPATDTQYF
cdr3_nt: TGCGCCAGCAGCTTCGCTGACCGGCCAGCCACAGATACGCAGTATTTT

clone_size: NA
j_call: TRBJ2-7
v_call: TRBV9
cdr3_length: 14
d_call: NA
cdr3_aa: CASSVGGRSVEQYF
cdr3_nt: TGTGCCAGCAGCGTGGGGGGGCGGTCGGTCGAGCAGTACTTC

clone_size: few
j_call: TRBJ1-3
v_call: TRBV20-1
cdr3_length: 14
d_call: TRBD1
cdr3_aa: CSARPDRVGNTIYF
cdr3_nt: TGCAGTGCTAGACCCGACAGGGTAGGCAACACCATATATTTT

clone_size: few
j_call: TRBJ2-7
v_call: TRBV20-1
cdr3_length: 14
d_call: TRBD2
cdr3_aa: CSASQRTSGYEQYF
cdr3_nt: TGCAGTGCTAGTCAGAGGACTAGCGGGTACGAGCAGTACTTC

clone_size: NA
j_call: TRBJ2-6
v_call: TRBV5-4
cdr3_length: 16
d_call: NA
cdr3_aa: CASNLEVGRGANVLTF
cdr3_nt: TGTGCCAGCAACCTAGAGGTAGGGCGCGGGGCCAACGTCCTGACTTTC

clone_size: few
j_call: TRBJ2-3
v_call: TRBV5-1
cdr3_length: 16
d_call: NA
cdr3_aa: CASSLGGVGLSDTQYF
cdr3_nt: TGCGCCAGCAGCTTGGGAGGGGTCGGGCTCTCAGATACGCAGTATTTT

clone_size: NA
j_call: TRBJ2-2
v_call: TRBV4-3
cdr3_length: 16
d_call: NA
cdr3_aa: CASSQEWGSTTGELFF
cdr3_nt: TGCGCCAGCAGCCAAGAATGGGGTAGTACCACCGGGGAGCTGTTTTTT

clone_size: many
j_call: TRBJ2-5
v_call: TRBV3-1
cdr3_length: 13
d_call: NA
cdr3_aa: CASSQDPQETQYF
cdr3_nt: TGTGCCAGCAGCCAAGACCCCCAGGAGACCCAGTACTTC

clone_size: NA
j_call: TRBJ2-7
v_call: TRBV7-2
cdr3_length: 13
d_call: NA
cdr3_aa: CASSHGGLYEQYF
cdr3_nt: TGTGCCAGCAGCCACGGGGGGCTCTACGAGCAGTACTTC